Following are 6 T cell receptor beta chains from one sample sequenced in a study of Tregs in tolerant kidney transplant recipients. Produced via immunoSEQ multiplex PCR; TCRdb's table is partial and in-frame only. Its clone listing holds 50,000 to 65,000 clones. Sequencing used CD4+ T cells from blood, obtained before the transplant. The receptors derive from a human donor who received a combined kidney and bone marrow transplant.

Details on this clone: Coverage ceases 3 residues before the CDR3 finishes, and the germline J gene fills in the end. The chain carries TRBV10-1 and TRBJ2-3; 12 nucleotides align to TRBD2. The CDR3 contains 14 residues. Germline CDR1 and CDR2: WNHNN and SYGVQD (reference sequence). V lost 4 bases and J lost 7; bases outside the gene matches: 3. The chain's CDR3 is CASSGTSGTNTQYF. The part of the CDR3 DNA that was read is TGCGCCAGCAGTGGGACTAGCGGGACCAATACG.

With regard to this clone: The read terminates 3 residues before the CDR3 end, so the remaining end is supplied by the germline J gene. The V and J genes are TRBV6-2 or TRBV6-3 and TRBJ2-1; 11 nucleotides match TRBD2. V lost 5 bases to trimming and J lost 0 bases; unmatched junction nucleotides: 6. The CDR3 runs 17 residues. Germline CDR1 reads MNHEY; CDR2 reads SVGEGT. CDR3 amino acids: CASSRPGLAVSYNEQFF. CDR3 bases read: TGTGCCAGCAGTCGACCGGGACTAGCGGTCTCCTACAATGAG.

Concerning this clone: The read is 3 residues too short to cover the CDR3 end, so that end is filled in from the germline J gene. V is TRBV5-1 and J is TRBJ1-6; unclear D gene. The germline CDR1 and CDR2 sequences are SGHRS and YFSETQ. The CDR3 is 15 residues long. With 0 bases removed from V and 8 bases from J, the gap between germline ends came to 12 bases. The CDR3 reads CASSLERAQDSPLHF. The CDR3 bases that were read are TGCGCCAGCAGCTTGGAGCGGGCTCAGGATTCACCC.

Turning to this clone: The read gets to within 3 residues of the CDR3 end, and the germline J gene fills in the rest. V usage is TRBV19 and J usage is TRBJ1-1; 7 bases agree with TRBD1. The junction had 4 bases not matched to a gene; V was cut back by 5 bases and J by 7 bases. CDR3 length: 12 amino acids. CDR1 LNHDA and CDR2 SQIVND come from the germline V gene (reference sequence). CDR3 bases read: TGTGCCAGTAGTTCCGACAGGGATGAA. Translation gives CASSSDRDE. The entire CDR3 sequence reads CASSSDRDEAFF.

The CDR3 protein is CASSPVAETQYF. The sequenced CDR3 bases are TGTGCCAGCTCACCCGTGGCAGAGACC. The chain is built from TRBV18 and TRBJ2-5; no clear D gene. The read ends 3 residues before the CDR3 terminus; that terminus is restored from the germline J gene. The V end lost 3 bases, the J end lost 4 bases, and 6 bases lay between the germline ends. The CDR3 length is 12 residues. From germline, CDR1 is KGHSH and CDR2 LQKENI.

As to this clone: The sequenced fragment ends 3 residues before the CDR3 boundary, so the rest is inferred from the germline J gene. The rearrangement links TRBV5-1 to TRBJ1-3; unclear D gene. The germline gives CDR1 SGHRS, CDR2 YFSETQ. This CDR3 spans 13 amino acids. V was cut by 5 bases and J by 4 bases, with 10 bases left in between. The CDR3 loop is CASRKLAGNTIYF. Partial CDR3 DNA: TGCGCCAGCAGAAAGTTAGCCGGAAACACC.